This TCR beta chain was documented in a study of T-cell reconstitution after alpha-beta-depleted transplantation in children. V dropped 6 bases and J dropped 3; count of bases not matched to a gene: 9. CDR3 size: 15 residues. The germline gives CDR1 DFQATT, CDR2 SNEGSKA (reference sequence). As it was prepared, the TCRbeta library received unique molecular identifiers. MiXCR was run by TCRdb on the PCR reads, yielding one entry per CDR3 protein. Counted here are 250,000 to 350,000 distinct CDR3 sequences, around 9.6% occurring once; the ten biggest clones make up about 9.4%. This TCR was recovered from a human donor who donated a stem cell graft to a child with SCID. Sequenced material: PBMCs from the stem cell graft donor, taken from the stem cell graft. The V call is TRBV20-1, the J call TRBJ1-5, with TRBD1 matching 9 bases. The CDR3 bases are TGCAGTGCAACCGGGACAGGGAACGTCAATCAGCCCCAGCATTTT. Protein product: CSATGTGNVNQPQHF.